This TCR beta chain comes out of a study of cytotoxic CD8 clonotypes in ibrutinib-treated CLL. Notes on the study in general: There were few public clonotypes, and on treatment they contracted or stayed stable. Relative to age-matched healthy donors, clonality at baseline was higher, and it tracked circulating CD8+ T-cell counts. Having risen at ibrutinib response, clonality had fallen back toward baseline by progression.

With sequencing, the targeted depth ranged from 1 in 200,000 to 1 in 1 million T cells. Sequenced by immunoSEQ multiplex PCR; TCRdb stores in-frame clones only, minus some. The sample has under 200,000 clones; roughly four fifths are singletons. The trim removed 1 base at V and 6 bases at J, leaving 1 base unmatched. Looked up from germline, CDR1 is MNHEY and CDR2 is SMNVEV (reference sequence). The CDR3 loop spans 14 amino acids. Note on this clone: Its antigen is unknown.

The chain uses TRBV27 and TRBJ2-2; TRBD1 agrees at 8 bases. The sequencing here drew on PBMCs, taken after 12 months of ibrutinib treatment. This clonotype was obtained from a human donor with chronic lymphocytic leukemia. The CDR3 DNA sequence: TGTGCCAGCAGTTTATGGACAGGGCCCGGGGAGCTGTTTTTT. Translation gives CASSLWTGPGELFF.